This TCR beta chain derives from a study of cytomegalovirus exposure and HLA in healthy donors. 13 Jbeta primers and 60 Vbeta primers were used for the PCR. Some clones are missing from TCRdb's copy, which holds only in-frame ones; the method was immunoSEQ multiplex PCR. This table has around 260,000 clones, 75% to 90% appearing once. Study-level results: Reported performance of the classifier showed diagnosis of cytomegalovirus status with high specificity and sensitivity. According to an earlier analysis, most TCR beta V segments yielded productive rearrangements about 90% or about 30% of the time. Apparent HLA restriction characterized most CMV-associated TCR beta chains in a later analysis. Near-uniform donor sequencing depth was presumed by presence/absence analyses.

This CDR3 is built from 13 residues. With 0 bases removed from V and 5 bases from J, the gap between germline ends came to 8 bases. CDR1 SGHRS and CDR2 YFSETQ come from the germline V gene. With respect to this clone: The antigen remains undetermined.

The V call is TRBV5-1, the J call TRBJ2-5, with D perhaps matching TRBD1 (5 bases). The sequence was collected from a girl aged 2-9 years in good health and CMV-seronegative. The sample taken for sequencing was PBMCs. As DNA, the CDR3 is TGCGCCAGCAGCTTGGGACAGTGGGAGACCCAGTACTTC. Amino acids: CASSLGQWETQYF.